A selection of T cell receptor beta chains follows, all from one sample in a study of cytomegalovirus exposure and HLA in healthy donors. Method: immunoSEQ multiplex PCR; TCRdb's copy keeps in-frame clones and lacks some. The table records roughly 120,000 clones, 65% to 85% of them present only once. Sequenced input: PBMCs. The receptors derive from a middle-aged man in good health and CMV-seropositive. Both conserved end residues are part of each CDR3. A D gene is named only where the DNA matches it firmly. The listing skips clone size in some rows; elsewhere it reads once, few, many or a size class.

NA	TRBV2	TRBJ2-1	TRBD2	TGTGCCAGCAATTCAGAGGGACTACCTATGAATGAGCAGTTCTTC	CASNSEGLPMNEQFF
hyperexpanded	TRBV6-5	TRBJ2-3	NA	TGTGCCAGCAGTCTCTTAGCGAGGGATACGCAGTATTTT	CASSLLARDTQYF
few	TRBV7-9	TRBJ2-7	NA	TGTGCCAGCAGCTTAGAGAGAACCGGTTACGAGCAGTACTTC	CASSLERTGYEQYF
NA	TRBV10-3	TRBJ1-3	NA	TGTGCCATCAGTGATTCCACAGGGACTGGAAACACCATATATTTT	CAISDSTGTGNTIYF
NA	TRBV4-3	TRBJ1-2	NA	TGCGCCAGCAGCAGTACCGGGTCCCAGGGTGGCTACACCTTC	CASSSTGSQGGYTF
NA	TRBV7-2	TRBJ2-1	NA	TGTGCCAGCAGCTTAGTGGAGGTCCATGAGCAGTTCTTC	CASSLVEVHEQFF
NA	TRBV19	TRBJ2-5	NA	TGTGCCAGTAGTATCCGCGGGACCGAGACCCAGTACTTC	CASSIRGTETQYF
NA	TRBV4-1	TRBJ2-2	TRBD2	TGCGCCAGCAGCCCTAGCGGGGGGACTTACACCGGGGAGCTGTTTTTT	CASSPSGGTYTGELFF
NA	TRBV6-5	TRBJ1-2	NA	TGTGCCACCGGTGAGGTGGGCTACACCTTC	CATGEVGYTF
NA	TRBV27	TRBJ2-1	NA	TGTGCCAGCAGTTTAATGGGGGGAGGCTCCTACAATGAGCAGTTCTTC	CASSLMGGGSYNEQFF
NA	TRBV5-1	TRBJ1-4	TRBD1	TGCGCCAGCAGCTTGGGACAGGGGGTTAGTAGTGAAAAACTGTTTTTT	CASSLGQGVSSEKLFF
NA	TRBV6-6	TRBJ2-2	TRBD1	TGTGCCAGCACCCCACAGGGGGCGGACACCGGGGAGCTGTTTTTT	CASTPQGADTGELFF
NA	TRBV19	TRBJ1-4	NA	TGTGCCAGTATGGTCAGGATGAATGAAAAACTGTTTTTT	CASMVRMNEKLFF
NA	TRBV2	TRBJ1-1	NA	TGTGCCAGCAGTGAGGTCAGGGCGAACACTGAAGCTTTCTTT	CASSEVRANTEAFF
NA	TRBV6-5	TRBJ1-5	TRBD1	TGTGCCACTCGATACAGGGGCCTAGATCAGCCCCAGCATTTT	CATRYRGLDQPQHF
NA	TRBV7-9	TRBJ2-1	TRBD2	TGTGCCAGCAGCGGCGGGGGGAGCGGGAGAGGATTTGGCAATGAGCAGTTCTTC	CASSGGGSGRGFGNEQFF
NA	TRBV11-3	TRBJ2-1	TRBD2	TGTGCCAGCAGCCTTGGGACTAGCGGGAGCAATGAGCAGTTCTTC	CASSLGTSGSNEQFF
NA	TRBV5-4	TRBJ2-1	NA	TGTGCCAGCAGCTTGGACGGTTGGAGGGAAGGAGGCAATGAGCAGTTCTTC	CASSLDGWREGGNEQFF
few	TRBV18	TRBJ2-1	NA	TGTGCCAGCTCACGCACAGGGTTCTACAATGAGCAGTTCTTC	CASSRTGFYNEQFF
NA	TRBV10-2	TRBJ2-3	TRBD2	TGCGCCAGCATATGGACTAGCGGGGGGGCTGGCACAGATACGCAGTATTTT	CASIWTSGGAGTDTQYF
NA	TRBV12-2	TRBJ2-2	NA	TGTGCAAGTCGCTTAGCGGGTCAGGGCCATACCGGGGAGCTGTTTTTT	CASRLAGQGHTGELFF
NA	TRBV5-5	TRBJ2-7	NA	TGTGCCAGCAGCTTCCGGGGTGCGCTTACCCCCCAATCAGAGGAGCAGTACTTC	CASSFRGALTPQSEEQYF
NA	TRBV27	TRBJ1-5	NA	TGTGCCAGCAGTTCTTATCGGTTACGTGAACTCAATCAGCCCCAGCATTTT	CASSSYRLRELNQPQHF
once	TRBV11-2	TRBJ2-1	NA	TGTGCCAGCAGCTTTGGGGGGAGCAGGTCCTACAATGAGCAGTTCTTC	CASSFGGSRSYNEQFF
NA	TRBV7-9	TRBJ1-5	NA	TGTGCCAGCAGCTTAGGAGCGGGCCCTTATGAGCCCCAGCATTTT	CASSLGAGPYEPQHF
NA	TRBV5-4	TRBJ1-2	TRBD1	TGTGTCAGCAGCCCTCGACAGGGCCTTTACTATGGCTACACCTTC	CVSSPRQGLYYGYTF
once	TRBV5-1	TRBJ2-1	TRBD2	TGCGCCAGCAGCTTGGCCAATTCCGGGACTAGCATCAATGAGCAGTTCTTC	CASSLANSGTSINEQFF
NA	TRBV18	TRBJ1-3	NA	TGTGCCAGCTCACCACTAGATACTTCTAGGCAGTCTGGAAACACCATATATTTT	CASSPLDTSRQSGNTIYF
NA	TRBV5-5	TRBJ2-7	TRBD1	TGTGCCAGCAGCTTGGGGGGACAGGGGGCCTACGAGCAGTACTTC	CASSLGGQGAYEQYF
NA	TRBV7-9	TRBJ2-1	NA	TGTGCCAGCAGCGCGGACAGCAATGAGCAGTTCTTC	CASSADSNEQFF
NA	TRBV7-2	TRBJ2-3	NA	TGTGCCAGCAGCTTAGAGGGGCAGATAAGCACAGATACGCAGTATTTT	CASSLEGQISTDTQYF
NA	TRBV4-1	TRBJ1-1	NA	TGCGCCAGCAGCCATCGAACGGGGGGGAACACTGAAGCTTTCTTT	CASSHRTGGNTEAFF
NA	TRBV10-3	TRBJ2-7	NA	TGTGCCATCAGTCCGGGTCCCCGTTCCTCCTACGAGCAGTACTTC	CAISPGPRSSYEQYF
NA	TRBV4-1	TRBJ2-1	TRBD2	TGCGCCAGCAGCCAACTAGCGGGAGGGATTCTAGGTAATGAGCAGTTCTTC	CASSQLAGGILGNEQFF